A selection of T cell receptor beta chains follows, all from one sample in a study of blood T cell repertoires in COVID-19. The method was immunoSEQ multiplex PCR; TCRdb's version includes in-frame clones alone and lacks a portion of them. The sample lists roughly 100,000 clones, 70% to 90% occurring once. What was sequenced was peripheral blood. The receptors here all came from a human donor in a cohort sampled during active COVID-19. Each CDR3 is given with its conserved first and last residue. Clone sizes are given selectively: once, few, many, or a class where the clone is expanded.

V: TRBV4-3; size: .; CDR3: CASSQSSDTQYF
V: TRBV5-4; size: .; CDR3: CASSLAFTSGNEQFF
V: TRBV3-1/TRBV3-2; size: .; CDR3: CASSARTGANYGYTF
V: TRBV12-3/TRBV12-4; size: .; CDR3: CASSFGENTEAFF
V: TRBV9; size: .; CDR3: CASSALGVGAEAFF
V: TRBV21-1; size: .; CDR3: CASSKDGLATGNEQFF
V: TRBV19; size: .; CDR3: CASALGTVNEKLFF
V: TRBV7-3; size: .; CDR3: CASSSTLGRRWDEQFF
V: TRBV30; size: .; CDR3: CAWSGAVPRTDTQYF
V: TRBV28; size: .; CDR3: CASLRLPDTQYF
V: TRBV5-4; size: .; CDR3: CASSLGRGPNYGYTF
V: TRBV30; size: .; CDR3: CAWHRGFNEKLFF
V: TRBV7-3; size: .; CDR3: CASSPWRGGGTGELFF
V: TRBV30; size: once; CDR3: CAWTTGSNSPLHF
V: TRBV6-9; size: .; CDR3: CASSSTERNRDRMNQPQHF
V: TRBV5-4; size: once; CDR3: CASRPGGEDGYTF
V: TRBV9; size: .; CDR3: CASSPRTSGSYEQYF
V: TRBV19; size: .; CDR3: CASSIFVPSWASGRNEQFF
V: TRBV29-1; size: .; CDR3: CSVQASGRLRDTQYF
V: TRBV7-8; size: .; CDR3: CASSLIARQAPGELFF
V: TRBV11-3; size: .; CDR3: CASSLGNRGHNEQFF
V: TRBV15; size: .; CDR3: CATSSGVTNQPQHF
V: TRBV6-6; size: once; CDR3: CAAANRYEQYF
V: TRBV7-8; size: .; CDR3: CASSLTGDAPHEQFF
V: TRBV25-1; size: .; CDR3: CASTPDRENYGYTF
V: TRBV2; size: .; CDR3: CASMSRGETQYF
V: TRBV7-3; size: .; CDR3: CASSYSGGVNEQFF
V: TRBV7-9; size: .; CDR3: CASSPWRGGSDEQFF
V: TRBV18; size: .; CDR3: CASSPPHAGPSSYNEQFF
V: TRBV27; size: .; CDR3: CASSTLAGTYNEQFF
V: TRBV10-1; size: .; CDR3: CASSATGERTGELFF
V: TRBV30; size: .; CDR3: CALSPRGKGNQPQHF
V: TRBV5-1; size: .; CDR3: CASSLTQGAGGYTF
V: TRBV9; size: .; CDR3: CASSPRQGGYEQYF
V: TRBV30; size: .; CDR3: CAFRTGSFYEQYF
V: TRBV9; size: once; CDR3: CASSVGAGVLEQYF
V: TRBV10-2; size: once; CDR3: CASSESRASTLSYGYTF
V: TRBV30; size: .; CDR3: CAWSLAGGLANEKLFF
V: TRBV28; size: .; CDR3: CATVTGKNTGELFF
V: TRBV4-1; size: .; CDR3: CASSQDSRTGEVGVAKNIQYF
V: TRBV24-1; size: .; CDR3: CATSDFTQTDTQYF
V: TRBV30; size: .; CDR3: CAWSVRERATYEQYF
V: TRBV15; size: .; CDR3: CATSRDPEAYEQYF
V: TRBV10-3; size: .; CDR3: CAISGGHNQPQHF
V: TRBV21-1; size: .; CDR3: CASPAGSSYNEQFF
V: TRBV6-6; size: .; CDR3: CASSYRDRGPNEQYF
V: TRBV2; size: .; CDR3: CASSRDNNQPQHF
V: TRBV21-1; size: .; CDR3: CASSTYSGALIDTGELFF
V: TRBV6-2/TRBV6-3; size: .; CDR3: CASSHGQPQFF
V: TRBV5-1; size: .; CDR3: CASSLTSGGDTGELFF
V: TRBV7-2; size: .; CDR3: CASSWGLAGKGAQYF